This T cell receptor (beta chain) comes out of a study of blood T cell repertoires in COVID-19. In the study overall: Samples came from the United States, Italy and Spain, spanning acute and convalescent COVID-19. Sources were T cells, B-cell-depleted T cells, or PBMCs; the material itself was cDNA or gDNA.

In the source study's methods: Counts of nucleated cells, estimated from reference gene primer amplification, were obtained. Here immunoSEQ multiplex PCR was the method, and the copy in TCRdb shows in-frame clones only, minus some. Clonal size and the V and J genes are those of that table, whereas D and trimming came from the DNA. The sample lists about 29,000 clones; roughly 90% were seen once. This clone is medium-sized (0.01 to 0.1%) within its sample. This CDR3 spans 14 amino acids. The ends were cut back, 1 base at V and 8 bases at J, with 9 bases in the middle. The germline V gene has CDR1 SGHNT and CDR2 YENEEA.

The specimen sequenced was peripheral blood. The rearrangement uses TRBV11-3 and TRBJ1-6; D is undetermined. This receptor was obtained from a human donor with active COVID-19. The donor label of this sample is uncertain. As DNA, the CDR3 is TGTGCCAGCAGCTTAGGGCGGACTGATTCACCCCTCCACTTT. It is translated as CASSLGRTDSPLHF.